These T cell receptor beta chains were read from a single sample in a study of blood T cell repertoires in COVID-19. Measured with immunoSEQ multiplex PCR; TCRdb has only the in-frame clones, and not every one. The data hold some 390,000 clones, with over 75% observed a single time. The sequencing sample was made of peripheral blood. Source of these receptors: a woman aged 40 to 49 with COVID-19, enrolled during active disease. Each CDR3 is given with its conserved first and last residue. D genes are given only for firm matches.

V gene: TRBV28
J gene: TRBJ1-3
D gene: TRBD1
CDR3 protein: CASSLSRRQGRDTIYF

V gene: TRBV2
J gene: TRBJ1-1
D gene: TRBD1
CDR3 protein: CASSLRGQGAYTEAFF

V gene: TRBV6-5
J gene: TRBJ2-7
D gene: NA
CDR3 protein: CASSYSTGTYEQYF

V gene: TRBV3-1/TRBV3-2
J gene: TRBJ2-1
D gene: TRBD2
CDR3 protein: CASSQWGGGLYNEQFF

V gene: TRBV13
J gene: TRBJ2-7
D gene: NA
CDR3 protein: CASSLDLEREGAYEQYF

V gene: TRBV14
J gene: TRBJ1-2
D gene: NA
CDR3 protein: CASSQSGVHGYTF

V gene: TRBV19
J gene: TRBJ2-2
D gene: NA
CDR3 protein: CASTKGGATGELFF

V gene: TRBV4-2
J gene: TRBJ1-1
D gene: TRBD1
CDR3 protein: CASSRGTAGNTEAFF

V gene: TRBV6-4
J gene: TRBJ1-1
D gene: NA
CDR3 protein: CASSYREGTEAFF

V gene: TRBV27
J gene: TRBJ2-7
D gene: TRBD2
CDR3 protein: CASRSGTSGAYEQYF

V gene: TRBV29-1
J gene: TRBJ2-5
D gene: TRBD2
CDR3 protein: CSVEGASGALKTQYF

V gene: TRBV15
J gene: TRBJ2-3
D gene: NA
CDR3 protein: CATSRDEGTDTQYF

V gene: TRBV6-2/TRBV6-3
J gene: TRBJ2-1
D gene: NA
CDR3 protein: CASSYVLTGVRYNEQFF

V gene: TRBV18
J gene: TRBJ2-1
D gene: NA
CDR3 protein: CASSPGGGGSYNEQFF

V gene: TRBV27
J gene: TRBJ2-7
D gene: TRBD2
CDR3 protein: CASSPRLAGVSEQYF

V gene: TRBV19
J gene: TRBJ2-6
D gene: TRBD1
CDR3 protein: CASSLVPGQGTGANVLTF

V gene: TRBV19
J gene: TRBJ1-2
D gene: TRBD1
CDR3 protein: CASSPRDRGVPNNYGYTF

V gene: TRBV9
J gene: TRBJ2-1
D gene: TRBD2
CDR3 protein: CASSVDGRSGGDNEQFF

V gene: TRBV7-3
J gene: TRBJ2-3
D gene: TRBD2
CDR3 protein: CASSLDSGGPISTDTQYF

V gene: TRBV7-2
J gene: TRBJ2-1
D gene: TRBD2
CDR3 protein: CASSLAGVFNEQFF

V gene: TRBV28
J gene: TRBJ1-2
D gene: TRBD1
CDR3 protein: CASRENRGDLLHNYGYTF

V gene: TRBV6-5
J gene: TRBJ1-6
D gene: NA
CDR3 protein: CASSYSQGLTNSPLHF